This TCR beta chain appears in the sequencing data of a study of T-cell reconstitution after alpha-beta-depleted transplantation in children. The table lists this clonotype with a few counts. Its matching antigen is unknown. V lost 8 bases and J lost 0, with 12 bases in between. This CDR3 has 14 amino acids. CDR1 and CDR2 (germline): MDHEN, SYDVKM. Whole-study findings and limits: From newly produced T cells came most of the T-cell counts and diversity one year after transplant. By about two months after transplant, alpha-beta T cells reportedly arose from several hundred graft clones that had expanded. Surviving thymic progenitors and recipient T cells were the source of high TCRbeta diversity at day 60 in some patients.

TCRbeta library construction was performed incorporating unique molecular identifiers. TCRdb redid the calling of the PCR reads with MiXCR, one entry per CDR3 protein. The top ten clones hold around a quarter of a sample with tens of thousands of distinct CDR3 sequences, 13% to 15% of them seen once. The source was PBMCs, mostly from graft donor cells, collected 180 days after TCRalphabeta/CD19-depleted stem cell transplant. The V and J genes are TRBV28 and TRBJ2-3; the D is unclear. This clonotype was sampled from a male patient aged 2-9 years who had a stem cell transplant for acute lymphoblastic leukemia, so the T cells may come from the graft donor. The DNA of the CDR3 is TGTGCCAGCGGAACGGGCAGGAGCACAGATACGCAGTATTTT. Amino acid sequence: CASGTGRSTDTQYF.